The 24 T cell receptor beta chains presented below share a single source sample, sequenced in a study of breast tumors, draining lymph nodes, adjacent tissues. Breast cancer patients provided tissue from their axillary draining lymph nodes. TCRdb ran MiXCR on the multiplex PCR reads and lists one entry per CDR3 protein. Among about 89,000 distinct CDR3 sequences, more than 25% were seen once, and the ten largest hold over 8%. Sample: axillary lymph node tissue. These receptors were collected from a female donor with breast cancer. Some clones in this sample may be carry-over from other donors' samples.

With regard to this clonotype: A much larger clone differs by one base, so this may be a read error. The chain links TRBV28 to TRBJ1-6; a possible D gene is TRBD1 (6 bases). The CDR3 has 16 residues. Germline V CDR1 and CDR2: MDHEN, SYDVKM. The CDR3 nucleotides are TGTGCCAGCGGTTTAAACTCACAGGGCCCTCGGGGAACCCTCCACTTT. Translating gives CASGLNSQGPRGTLHF.

This clonotype was picked up many times. The chain carries TRBV30 and TRBJ1-5, with D maybe TRBD1 (5 bases). V was trimmed by 0 bases and J by 5 bases, leaving 8 bases between them. Germline-derived CDR1 and CDR2 are GTSNPN and SVGIG (reference sequence). This CDR3 is 13 amino acids long. Here the CDR3 DNA reads TGTGCCTGGAGTGTCAAAGGGGATCAGCCCCAGCATTTT. Its translation: CAWSVKGDQPQHF.

In its sample, this clonotype was seen a few times. V gene TRBV29-1 combines with J gene TRBJ2-7; the match to TRBD1 covers 7 bases. CDR1 and CDR2 from the germline V gene are SQVTM and ANQGSEA. This CDR3 has 13 amino acids. With 7 bases clipped from V and 3 bases from J, the junction kept 9 bases outside the gene matches. CDR3 sequence (DNA): TGCAGCGCAACCGGGACAGAGCTCTACGAGCAGTACTTC. Its translation is CSATGTELYEQYF.

This chain connects TRBV25-1 to TRBJ1-6, with a tentative D call TRBD1 (5 bases). This CDR3 region has 16 residues. V was pared by 1 base and J by 8 bases, with 15 bases between. Germline values: CDR1 MGHDK, CDR2 SYGVNS. The chain's CDR3 is CASSELGAGGYSPLHF. CDR3 sequence (DNA): TGTGCCAGCAGTGAATTAGGCGCCGGGGGTTATTCACCCCTCCACTTT.

As for this clonotype: At one end the junction does not follow the germline gene, possibly because of a read error. The chain combines TRBV12-3 or TRBV12-4 with TRBJ2-5; 9 bases are shared with TRBD1. The CDR3 has 14 residues. The CDR3 nucleotides read TGTGCCAGCGGCTCACAGGGGGCCGGAGAGACCCAGCACTTC. Its translation: CASGSQGAGETQHF.

The genes are TRBV12-3 or TRBV12-4 and TRBJ1-2; 7 nucleotides line up with TRBD1. The CDR3 extends over 12 amino acids. Trimming took 4 bases from V and 5 from J; bases not matched to a gene: 1. CDR3 amino acids: CASSWTGYGYTF. CDR3 nucleotide sequence: TGTGCCAGCAGTTGGACAGGATATGGCTACACCTTC.

The chain joins TRBV12-3 or TRBV12-4 to TRBJ2-1; TRBD1 aligns across 10 bases. The CDR3 is made up of 15 amino acids. The V gene end was trimmed by 8 bases and the J gene end by 0 bases; junction bases not matched to a gene: 4. This CDR3 reads CASRQGASSYNEQFF. DNA of the CDR3: TGTGCCAGCCGACAGGGGGCCAGCTCCTACAATGAGCAGTTCTTC.

Points on this clonotype: A much larger clone lies one base from this, so it may be a read error. The chain has TRBV28 and TRBJ1-5; D remains ambiguous. Per germline, CDR1 MDHEN and CDR2 SYDVKM. The length of the CDR3 is 12 residues. CDR3 amino acids: CVSSGDNQPQHF. CDR3 coding DNA: TGTGTCAGCAGTGGGGATAATCAGCCCCAGCATTTT.

This clonotype was found many times. The junction departs from germline at one end; a sequencing error may be responsible. The CDR3 spells CASSLEPGQGFHEQYF. The CDR3 DNA is TGTGCCAGCAGCCTAGAGCCCGGACAGGGTTTCCACGAGCAGTACTTC. The chain recombines TRBV11-2 with TRBJ2-7; 8 bases match TRBD1. The CDR3 contains 16 residues. Looked up from germline, CDR1 is SGHAT and CDR2 is FQNNGV.

As for this clonotype: Without the conserved terminal phenylalanine or tryptophan, this CDR3 likely stems from a read error. V gene TRBV7-2 combines with J gene TRBJ2-7; 9 bases align to TRBD1. The germline V gene encodes CDR1 SGHTA and CDR2 FQGNSA. After removal of 5 bases from V and 1 base from J, the junction contained 6 bases not matched to a gene. The CDR3 length is 15 residues. CDR3 DNA sequence: TGTGCCAGCAGCCCCGAGACAGGGGGTTCCTACGAGCAGTACCTC. Its protein is CASSPETGGSYEQYL.

The rearrangement links TRBV9 to TRBJ2-7; 12 bases align to TRBD2. After removal of 0 bases from V and 3 bases from J, the junction contained 4 bases not matched to a gene. The CDR3 covers 16 residues. Germline CDR1 is SGDLS and CDR2 is YYNGEE. The CDR3 bases are TGTGCCAGCAGCGTAGCAGGACTAGCGGGAATCTACGAGCAGTACTTC. It encodes CASSVAGLAGIYEQYF.

This clonotype was observed at least ten times. The chain links TRBV28 to TRBJ2-7; 8 bases line up with TRBD1. The CDR3 extends over 13 amino acids. Trimming at V came to 10 bases and at J to 4 bases, leaving 9 bases not matched to a gene. Looked up from germline, CDR1 is MDHEN and CDR2 is SYDVKM. CDR3 region: CATQRQGKYEQYF. The DNA of the CDR3 is TGTGCCACCCAGAGACAGGGGAAATACGAGCAGTACTTC.

The V and J genes are TRBV19 and TRBJ1-3; no definite D call. Trimming removed 5 bases from V and 4 bases from J, with 15 bases in between. Germline CDR1 is LNHDA and CDR2 is SQIVND (reference sequence). The CDR3 runs to 15 residues. CDR3 in amino acids: CASSLGWGGGNTIYF. For the CDR3, the DNA is TGTGCCAGTAGTCTAGGTTGGGGTGGAGGAAACACCATATATTTT.

This clonotype has ten or more counts. This chain uses TRBV29-1 with TRBJ2-2; no reliable D call. The germline CDR1 and CDR2 sequences are SQVTM and ANQGSEA. The CDR3 is 10 residues long. Deletions cut 3 bases from V and 6 bases from J, with 2 bases between. In DNA, the CDR3 is TGCAGCGTTGAGGCCGGGGAGCTGTTTTTT. Protein sequence: CSVEAGELFF.

On this clonotype itself: A much larger clone lies a single base off, so this may be a read error. This chain links TRBV5-1 with TRBJ2-5, with D tentatively TRBD2 (5 bases). V was pared by 0 bases and J by 10 bases, with 19 bases between. CDR1 and CDR2 from the germline V gene are SGHRS and YFSETQ. The CDR3 contains 15 residues. CDR3 coding DNA: TGCGCCAGCAGCTTGGAATTTGGCAGATTCGGGGACCAGTACTTC. Translation: CASSLEFGRFGDQYF.

About this clonotype: It is likely a read error, because the conserved phenylalanine at the end of the CDR3 is missing. J is TRBJ2-7 and V is TRBV5-6, with D possibly being TRBD2 (6 bases). V shed 4 bases and J shed 2 bases, with 16 bases lying between them. Germline V gene sequence: CDR1 SGHDT, CDR2 YYEEEE. This CDR3 has 15 amino acids. The CDR3 nucleotides are TGTGCCAGCAGCGCGTCTAGCGCGAGTACCTACGAGCAGTACTCC. It codes for CASSASSASTYEQYS.

This clonotype occurred a few times. This chain uses TRBV4-1 with TRBJ1-5, with D possibly TRBD1 on 5 matching bases. The CDR3 extends over 12 amino acids. V was trimmed by 3 bases and J by 14 bases, leaving 14 bases between them. Germline CDR1 reads MGHRA; CDR2 reads YSYEKL. Written as DNA, the CDR3 is TGCGCCAGCAGCCACGCCAGGGAGCGCGAGCATTTT. It yields the protein CASSHAREREHF.

In its sample, this clonotype was seen many times. The chain uses TRBV19 and TRBJ1-2, with D unresolved. CDR1 and CDR2 (germline): LNHDA, SQIVND (reference sequence). V lost 1 base and J lost 6, with 6 bases in between. The CDR3 loop spans 12 amino acids. In nucleotides, the CDR3 is TGTGCCAGTAGTATAGCCCGAGATGGCTACACCTTC. This gives the protein CASSIARDGYTF.

As to this clonotype: A much larger clone differs from this one at a single base, so this may be a read error. The rearrangement uses TRBV6-2 or TRBV6-3 and TRBJ2-7; the match to TRBD2 covers 7 bases. The CDR3 loop spans 13 amino acids. V dropped 7 bases and J dropped 3; count of bases not matched to a gene: 6. CDR1 and CDR2 (germline): MNHEY, SVGEGT. CDR3 DNA: TGTGCCAGCAAAACGGCTAGCGGCTACGAGCAGTACTTC. It translates to CASKTASGYEQYF.

This clonotype has at least ten counts. The rearrangement uses TRBV7-9 and TRBJ2-2; weak D call: TRBD2 (5 bases). V was trimmed by 6 bases and J by 0 bases, leaving 8 bases between them. The V gene's germline CDR1 is SEHNR and CDR2 FQNEAQ (reference sequence). This CDR3 region has 14 residues. The chain's CDR3 is CASRSDSNTGELFF. The CDR3 coding sequence is TGTGCCAGCAGGTCGGACTCGAACACCGGGGAGCTGTTTTTT.

This clonotype was recorded a few times. Written as DNA, the CDR3 is TGTGCCAGCAGCTTCACCCCCGGGAGCCGGGGGACTGAAGCTTTCTTT. This translates into CASSFTPGSRGTEAFF. This rearrangement joins TRBV12-3 or TRBV12-4 to TRBJ1-1; the D gene is possibly TRBD1 (5 bases). V gave up 6 bases and J gave up 5 bases, with 22 bases separating them. The CDR3 spans 16 residues.

This clonotype was seen repeatedly, ten times or more. This chain uses TRBV5-8 with TRBJ1-6; TRBD1 matches 9 bases. V dropped 2 bases and J dropped 7; count of bases not matched to a gene: 1. The CDR3 extends over 14 amino acids. Germline CDR1 reads SGHTS; CDR2 reads YDEGEE. CDR3 DNA sequence: TGTGCCAGCAGCTTCGGACAGGGGAATTCACCCCTCCACTTT. This gives the protein CASSFGQGNSPLHF. The full variable domain, in which reference TRBV5-8 and TRBJ1-6 provide the parts outside the CDR3, is EAGVTQSPTHLIKTRGQQATLRCSPISGHTSVYWYQQALGLGLQFLLWYDEGEERNRGNFPPRFSGRQFPNYSSELNVNALELEDSALYLCASSFGQGNSPLHFGNGTRLTVT.

In its sample, this clonotype was seen many times. The chain couples TRBV7-3 to TRBJ2-3; D remains unclear. Trimming pared 3 bases from V and 0 bases from J, leaving 7 bases between. Germline assignment: CDR1 SGHTA and CDR2 FQGTGA. The CDR3 is made up of 14 amino acids. CDR3 loop: CASSFGPSTDTQYF. The DNA for the CDR3 is TGTGCCAGCAGCTTTGGGCCCAGCACAGATACGCAGTATTTT.

Only a few counts were recorded for this clonotype. The chain links TRBV4-1 to TRBJ1-1; D remains unclear. CDR1 is MGHRA and CDR2 is YSYEKL in the germline V gene. The CDR3 length is 13 residues. The ends were cut back, 1 base at V and 7 bases at J, with 10 bases in the middle. The CDR3 region has the DNA TGCGCCAGCAGCCAAGGTCCCCGAAATGAAGCTTTCTTT. The encoded protein is CASSQGPRNEAFF.